This T cell receptor beta chain was identified in a study of blood T cell repertoires in COVID-19. Produced via immunoSEQ multiplex PCR; TCRdb's table is partial and in-frame only. This table has about 250,000 clones, 86% appearing once. The source is a woman between 25 and 40 years old with active or convalescent COVID-19. The material sequenced was peripheral blood.

CDR3 amino acids: CASTLHQQGSRYGYTF. The CDR3 nucleotides read TGTGCCAGCACCCTCCACCAACAGGGATCGCGATACGGCTACACCTTC. The gene calls are TRBV7-8 and TRBJ1-2; TRBD1 is a possible D gene (6 bases). Trimming left V 7 bases short and J 8 bases short, with 26 bases between. The CDR3 extends over 16 amino acids. Germline CDR1 SGHVS, CDR2 FQNEAQ.